The TCR beta chain under discussion was sequenced for a study of T cell responses to AZD1222 COVID-19 vaccine. In the study overall: Both about-4-week and about-12-week second-dose recipients were combined.

Study-level results: No day 14 peak samples; only post-peak repertoires were characterized.

A remark on this clone: Its antigen is unknown.

Profiled with immunoSEQ multiplex PCR; TCRdb holds only in-frame clones, not every one. The table records about 73,000 clones, about 91% of them present only once. This receptor was identified in an adult in good health. The sample was peripheral blood, taken on day 0 of AZD1222 vaccination.

The CDR3 here is CASSLGQRHQPQHF. CDR3 DNA: TGTGCCAGCAGCTTAGGTCAGCGGCATCAGCCCCAGCATTTT. V is TRBV7-2 and J is TRBJ1-5, with D hard to call. Germline assignment: CDR1 SGHTA and CDR2 FQGNSA. V was trimmed by 1 base and J by 5 bases, leaving 9 bases between them. The CDR3 contains 14 residues.